The 20 T cell receptor beta chains presented below share a single source sample, sequenced in a study of blood T cell repertoires in COVID-19. Clones were sequenced by immunoSEQ multiplex PCR, and TCRdb holds only the in-frame ones, with some missing. The sample yields some 270,000 clones, roughly 89% seen once. What was sequenced was peripheral blood. The receptors shown here come from a woman aged 35 to 49 who had recovered from COVID-19.

The genes are TRBV28 and TRBJ1-5, with TRBD1 matching over 8 bases. V lost 6 bases, J lost 2 bases, and 6 bases stayed unmatched. CDR1 is MDHEN and CDR2 is SYDVKM in the germline V gene. There are 15 residues in the CDR3. The CDR3 DNA reads as TGTGCCAGCAGCTCCCTGGACAGGGGCAATCAGCCCCAGCATTTT. This sequence encodes CASSSLDRGNQPQHF.

The table lists this clone with a few counts. The chain couples TRBV20-1 to TRBJ1-6; D may be TRBD1 (5 bases). This CDR3 contains 13 residues. V gave up 3 bases and J gave up 9 bases, with 12 bases separating them. CDR1 and CDR2 (germline): DFQATT, SNEGSKA (reference sequence). The CDR3 DNA sequence: TGCAGTGCTAGTCGACAGCTTAGTTCACCCCTCCACTTT. It encodes CSASRQLSSPLHF.

This chain joins TRBV27 and TRBJ2-2; TRBD1 might be the D (6 bases). V lost 2 bases and J 6 bases, leaving 10 bases between the germline ends. The CDR3 consists of 14 residues. In germline, CDR1 is MNHEY, CDR2 SMNVEV (reference sequence). Here the CDR3 DNA reads TGTGCCAGCAGTTTACCGGACAGCGCCGGGGAGCTGTTTTTT. It yields the protein CASSLPDSAGELFF.

V is TRBV3-1 (or the pseudogene TRBV3-2) and J is TRBJ2-3; weak D call: TRBD1 (6 bases). Germline V gene sequence: CDR1 LGHDT, CDR2 YNNKEL (reference sequence). The CDR3 is 17 amino acids. V gave up 1 base and J gave up 0 bases, with 14 bases separating them. The DNA for the CDR3 is TGTGCCAGCAGCCAAGCTGGGACAAAACGTAGCACAGATACGCAGTATTTT. Residues: CASSQAGTKRSTDTQYF.

The rearrangement joins TRBV28 to TRBJ2-7, with D maybe TRBD2 (6 bases). CDR3 size: 13 residues. CDR1 is MDHEN and CDR2 is SYDVKM in the germline V gene. The V gene lost 6 bases and the J gene lost 5 bases, with 14 bases spanning the gap. CDR3 protein: CASRGGRRHEQYF. CDR3 sequence (DNA): TGTGCCAGCAGGGGGGGTCGACGCCACGAGCAGTACTTC.

This clone was seen a few times. The rearrangement links TRBV5-4 to TRBJ1-6; TRBD1 agrees at 7 bases. Trimming at V came to 4 bases and at J to 5 bases, leaving 3 bases not matched to a gene. Germline assignment: CDR1 SGHNT and CDR2 YYREEE (reference sequence). The CDR3 spans 14 residues. The CDR3 loop is CASSATGNNSPLHF. In DNA, the CDR3 is TGTGCCAGCAGCGCGACAGGGAATAATTCACCCCTCCACTTT.

V usage is TRBV5-1 and J usage is TRBJ2-6; TRBD2 is a possible D gene (6 bases). V dropped 4 bases and J dropped 0 bases, with 14 bases sitting between them. Looked up from germline, CDR1 is SGHRS and CDR2 is YFSETQ. This CDR3 has 17 amino acids. The CDR3 DNA follows: TGCGCCAGCAGCCAGGGACTGAGGCCCTCTGGGGCCAACGTCCTGACTTTC. This codes for CASSQGLRPSGANVLTF.

The chain is built from TRBV9 and TRBJ2-2; 7 bases fit TRBD1. Per germline, CDR1 SGDLS and CDR2 YYNGEE. The junction had 3 bases not matched to a gene; V was cut back by 3 bases and J by 7 bases. CDR3 length equals 13 residues. The CDR3 reads CASSGQGIGELFF. The CDR3 DNA follows: TGTGCCAGCAGCGGACAGGGTATCGGGGAGCTGTTTTTT.

J is TRBJ2-2 and V is TRBV24-1; 8 bases match TRBD1. The trim removed 2 bases at V and 5 bases at J, leaving 3 bases unmatched. CDR1 KGHDR and CDR2 SFDVKD come from the germline V gene. The CDR3 consists of 15 residues. The CDR3 protein is CATSDSGTGTGELFF. The DNA for the CDR3 is TGTGCCACCAGTGATTCCGGGACAGGAACCGGGGAGCTGTTTTTT.

DNA of the CDR3: TGTGCCATCCTGATGCAGGGGGTTAACCGCTATGGCTACACCTTC. It is translated as CAILMQGVNRYGYTF. This chain joins TRBV10-3 and TRBJ1-2; 7 bases fit TRBD1. V was clipped by 8 bases and J by 4 bases; unmatched bases: 13. The CDR3 length is 15 residues. Germline CDR1 ENHRY, CDR2 SYGVKD.

This clone occurred once. The V call is TRBV29-1, the J call TRBJ1-1; TRBD1 aligns across 8 bases. Losses at the gene ends were 6 bases for V and 4 bases for J; bases not matched to a gene: 7. CDR3 length equals 13 residues. Germline-derived CDR1 and CDR2 are SQVTM and ANQGSEA. CDR3 coding DNA: TGCAGCGTGGATAACAGGGGGACCACTGAAGCTTTCTTT. It translates to CSVDNRGTTEAFF.

V usage is TRBV5-1 and J usage is TRBJ1-3; 7 bases fit TRBD1. Germline CDR1 and CDR2: SGHRS and YFSETQ. The CDR3 is 13 residues long. Losses at the gene ends were 4 bases for V and 8 bases for J; bases not matched to a gene: 6. The CDR3 protein is CASSPTGIDTIYF. The DNA for the CDR3 is TGCGCCAGCAGCCCGACAGGGATTGACACCATATATTTT.

The rearrangement links TRBV7-2 to TRBJ2-5, with 7 bases aligning to TRBD1. Per germline, CDR1 SGHTA and CDR2 FQGNSA. CDR3 length: 15 amino acids. Unmatched junction bases numbered 7, after V lost 5 bases and J lost 1 base. CDR3 in amino acids: CASSPQGQTQETQYF. CDR3 nucleotide sequence: TGTGCCAGCAGCCCACAGGGACAGACCCAAGAGACCCAGTACTTC. Full variable domain (missing parts from reference TRBV7-2 and TRBJ2-5): GAGVSQSPSNKVTEKGKDVELRCDPISGHTALYWYRQSLGQGLEFLIYFQGNSAPDKSGLPSDRFSAERTGGSVSTLTIQRTQQEDSAVYLCASSPQGQTQETQYFGPGTRLLVL.

The CDR3 region has the DNA TGTGCCAGCAGTTTAGGGCTAGTGGGGGGAGGTACGCAGTATTTT. Translating gives CASSLGLVGGGTQYF. The chain has TRBV28 and TRBJ2-3, with D possibly matching TRBD2 (6 bases). CDR3 size: 15 residues. V was cut by 2 bases and J by 8 bases, with 17 bases left in between. Germline V lookup: CDR1 MDHEN, CDR2 SYDVKM.

The chain couples TRBV5-1 to TRBJ2-5, with 7 bases fitting TRBD2. From germline, CDR1 is SGHRS and CDR2 YFSETQ. The CDR3 has 15 residues. V trimming: 2 bases; J trimming: 4 bases; junction bases outside the gene matches: 8. CDR3 DNA sequence: TGCGCCAGCAGCTTTGGAAGCGGGGATATAGAGACCCAGTACTTC. Protein product: CASSFGSGDIETQYF.

The genes are TRBV2 and TRBJ1-3, with no clear D. This CDR3 is 13 amino acids long. CDR1 is SNHLY, CDR2 FYNNEI, per germline. The germline V and J ends were trimmed by 6 bases and 0 bases, with 6 bases remaining between them. The DNA for the CDR3 is TGTGCCAGCAGGGACTTCTCTGGAAACACCATATATTTT. The encoded protein is CASRDFSGNTIYF.

The chain couples TRBV5-1 to TRBJ2-1; 7 bases map to TRBD2. The trim removed 4 bases at V and 5 bases at J, leaving 6 bases unmatched. In germline, CDR1 is SGHRS, CDR2 YFSETQ. The CDR3 runs 14 residues. The CDR3 region is CASSDPSGDNEQFF. The CDR3, as DNA: TGCGCCAGCAGCGACCCGAGCGGGGACAATGAGCAGTTCTTC.

V gene TRBV5-1 combines with J gene TRBJ2-7; tentatively, D is TRBD2 (5 bases). Germline assignment: CDR1 SGHRS and CDR2 YFSETQ. This CDR3 contains 16 residues. Trimming shortened V by 0 bases and J by 4 bases, and 17 bases separated the two germline ends. The chain's CDR3 is CASSLAAGLGDYEQYF. The CDR3 DNA reads TGCGCCAGCAGCTTGGCGGCGGGTCTGGGAGATTACGAGCAGTACTTC.

V is TRBV6-5 and J is TRBJ2-4; 7 bases line up with TRBD2. The CDR3 has 15 amino acids. The J segment lost 4 bases and the V segment lost 8 bases, leaving 11 bases of the junction unmatched. Germline assignment: CDR1 MNHEY and CDR2 SVGAGI. The CDR3 DNA follows: TGTGCCAGCCGCCCGGGAGGAAATATTAAAAACATTCAGTACTTC. Amino acid sequence: CASRPGGNIKNIQYF.

This clone was counted only a few times. V is TRBV4-2 and J is TRBJ1-6; D gene ambiguous. V was trimmed by 0 bases and J by 10 bases, leaving 13 bases between them. Germline V gene lookup returns CDR1 LGHNA and CDR2 YNFKEQ. CDR3 length: 15 amino acids. The CDR3 bases are TGTGCCAGCAGCCAAGACAGGAGGGAGGGATCACCCCTCCACTTT. Its protein is CASSQDRREGSPLHF.